This TCR beta chain was documented in a study of T cells in Graves' hyperthyroidism and ophthalmopathy. Amplification targeted TCR beta CDR3 regions from RNA transcripts. TCR CDR3 regions were first amplified by RT-PCR with HTBI primers. A single record per CDR3 protein comes from TCRdb applying MiXCR to the multiplex PCR reads. The sample comprises 500,000 to 750,000 distinct CDR3 sequences, just over 45% of which are singletons, and about 8.3% rests with the top ten. V lost 4 bases, J lost 3 bases, and 6 bases stayed unmatched. CDR3 length: 16 residues. Germline V CDR1 and CDR2: SGHTA, FQGTGA. For Graves' hyperthyroidism to be stable, ophthalmopathy could not progress within 18 months. This clonotype occurred many times. Its target is not known. Broader study findings: Most thyroid clonotypes with frequency above 0.001 were detected in blood.

The V gene is TRBV7-3, the J gene TRBJ2-2; 9 bases fit TRBD2. The clonotype was recovered from a woman aged 18 to 35 with Graves' hyperthyroidism. Sequenced sample: peripheral blood or thyroid tissue (not recorded which). The DNA of the CDR3 is TGTGCCAGCAGCTCAGCAGCGGGAGGCGACACCGGGGAGCTGTTTTTT. It yields the protein CASSSAAGGDTGELFF.